This T cell receptor (beta chain) comes out of a study of identical twins. This CDR3 spans 15 amino acids. Germline CDR1 and CDR2: WNHNN and SYGVQD (reference sequence). V was pared by 2 bases and J by 2 bases, with 12 bases between. Via MiXCR, TCRdb re-called the 5' RACE reads, giving one row per CDR3 protein. The profile shows 350,000 to 400,000 distinct CDR3 sequences, 7% to 9.5% of them singletons. This clonotype was sampled from a woman aged 45-59 years in good health. The chain carries TRBV10-1 and TRBJ1-1; unclear D gene. Sequencing was performed on naive T cells sorted from blood. Written as DNA, the CDR3 is TGCGCCAGCAGTGAGAGTGCCAGCTCCAACACTGAAGCTTTCTTT. Translating gives CASSESASSNTEAFF.